The T cell receptor beta chain under discussion was sequenced for a study of T cells after posttransplantation cyclophosphamide. Methotrexate plus calcineurin inhibitor accompanied controls' myeloablative marrow transplants; sampling was 1 year later. The method was immunoSEQ multiplex PCR; TCRdb's version includes in-frame clones alone and lacks a portion of them. The data show around 16,000 clones, almost 85% seen once. V dropped 1 base and J dropped 3; count of bases not matched to a gene: 12. Germline-derived CDR1 and CDR2 are PRHDT and FYEKMQ (reference sequence). The CDR3 extends over 17 amino acids.

The chain employs TRBV13 and TRBJ2-7; TRBD1 matches at 7 bases. The material sequenced was PBMCs, taken more than 350 days after allogeneic stem cell transplant with calcineurin inhibitor and methotrexate. The clonotype originates from a young adult male patient who received an allogeneic stem cell transplant from a related donor, was CMV-positive, and had no GVHD. The graft donor may have given rise to some T cells. This CDR3 is CASSLESGRQGDYEQYF. In DNA form, the CDR3 reads TGTGCCAGCAGCTTAGAAAGTGGGCGACAGGGTGACTACGAGCAGTACTTC.